This TCR beta chain was captured by sequencing in a study of cytomegalovirus exposure and HLA in healthy donors. Vbeta (60) and Jbeta (13) primers were used in the PCR. Using immunoSEQ multiplex PCR, the repertoire was profiled, and TCRdb retains in-frame clones only, with some absent. Found here are 150,000 to 200,000 clones, about 80% of them singletons; the top ten hold about 0.64%. V gave up 0 bases and J gave up 4 bases; unmatched junction bases: 11. CDR3 length: 17 amino acids. Per the germline V gene, CDR1 is SGHRS and CDR2 is YFSETQ. The TCR comes from a boy under 18 in good health and CMV-seronegative. The sequenced material came from PBMCs. This chain joins TRBV5-1 and TRBJ2-5; TRBD2 aligns across 8 bases. The CDR3 loop is CASSLGDGTRIGETQYF. CDR3 sequence (DNA): TGCGCCAGCAGCTTGGGTGATGGGACTAGAATTGGAGAGACCCAGTACTTC.